The source of this T cell receptor (beta chain) is a study of T-cell reconstitution after alpha-beta-depleted transplantation in children. Points from the study as a whole: At the one-year point after transplant, T-cell counts and TCRbeta diversity were found to come mostly from T cells that had been newly produced. Some patients' high day-60 TCRbeta diversity was attributed to recipient cells surviving conditioning. By about two months after transplant, alpha-beta T cells reportedly arose from several hundred graft clones that had expanded.

In regard to this clonotype: Its antigen is unidentified. The junction departs from the called germline gene at one end, perhaps through a read error.

The germline V gene has CDR1 MDHEN and CDR2 SYDVKM. This CDR3 has 15 amino acids. It was with unique molecular identifiers that the TCRbeta library was prepared. TCRdb itself ran the PCR reads through MiXCR, one entry per CDR3 protein. Of about 510,000 distinct CDR3 sequences in the sample, about an eighth were seen once. The V call is TRBV28, the J call TRBJ2-6; a weak D match, TRBD2 (7 bases). The sequenced sample was PBMCs, mostly from graft donor cells, obtained 180 days after TCRalphabeta/CD19-depleted stem cell transplant. This sequence originates from a female patient aged 2 to 10 who had a stem cell transplant for aplastic anemia, so the T cells may come from the graft donor. The CDR3 protein is CASRGGGSGANILTF. The CDR3 bases are TGTGCCAGCAGAGGCGGGGGCTCTGGGGCCAACATCCTGACTTTC.